This entry lists 23 T cell receptor beta chains sequenced from one sample in a study of T cells in Graves' hyperthyroidism and ophthalmopathy. Amplification of TCR beta CDR3 regions was performed using RNA transcripts as template. First-round RT-PCR targeting the TCR CDR3 was performed with the HTBI primer set. TCRdb reanalysed the multiplex PCR reads using MiXCR and keeps one entry per CDR3 protein. Here the sample spans about 640,000 distinct CDR3 sequences, less than 25% being singletons. Sequencing input: blood. All receptors come from a man between 25 and 39 years old with Graves' ophthalmopathy.

The genes are TRBV6-1 and TRBJ1-5; 7 nucleotides align to TRBD1. This CDR3 is 15 amino acids long. V shed 6 bases, J shed 1 base, and the junction held 6 bases outside the gene matches. In germline, CDR1 is MNHNS, CDR2 SASEGT. The CDR3 bases are TGTGCCAGCAGGATGGCGACAGGGAGCAATCAGCCCCAGCATTTT. Amino acid sequence: CASRMATGSNQPQHF.

This clonotype was seen a few times. The chain recombines TRBV29-1 with TRBJ2-4, with TRBD2 matching 7 bases. The germline gives CDR1 SQVTM, CDR2 ANQGSEA. The CDR3 runs to 13 residues. V shed 6 bases and J 2 bases; nucleotides not matched to a gene: 4. Here the CDR3 reads CSVHGGTKNIQYF. The DNA for the CDR3 is TGCAGCGTCCACGGGGGGACCAAAAACATTCAGTACTTC.

This clonotype was recorded once. This chain connects TRBV5-1 to TRBJ2-7, with D possibly matching TRBD1 (6 bases). Germline lookup yields CDR1 SGHRS and CDR2 YFSETQ. The CDR3 is 14 residues long. V was shortened by 5 bases and J by 7 bases, with 19 bases between the two germline ends. Here the CDR3 DNA reads TGCGCCAGCAGTATTAACCCCACGGACAGTGAGCAGTACTTC. It yields the protein CASSINPTDSEQYF.

V usage is TRBV5-6 and J usage is TRBJ2-5; TRBD2 might be the D (5 bases). The germline gives CDR1 SGHDT, CDR2 YYEEEE. The CDR3 has 17 amino acids. V dropped 0 bases and J dropped 4 bases, with 19 bases sitting between them. CDR3 DNA: TGTGCCAGCAGCTTGGGACCGCGGCTGGGGAGTGGAGAGACCCAGTACTTC. This gives the protein CASSLGPRLGSGETQYF.

Ten or more counts support this clonotype. V is TRBV7-6 and J is TRBJ2-7, with a possible D match to TRBD1 (5 bases). Germline V CDR1 and CDR2: SGHVS, FNYEAQ. This CDR3 has 12 amino acids. The V gene lost 2 bases and the J gene lost 6 bases, with 8 bases spanning the gap. DNA of the CDR3: TGTGCCAGCAGCTTAACAGGCGCCGAGCAGTACTTC. It is translated as CASSLTGAEQYF.

The chain couples TRBV6-1 to TRBJ1-5, with D perhaps TRBD1 (6 bases). Trimming cost V 7 bases and J 0 bases, with 19 bases left between them. The CDR3 has 17 residues. Per the germline V gene, CDR1 is MNHNS and CDR2 is SASEGT. The DNA of the CDR3 is TGTGCCAGCATCCCGACTTCCGGACAGCTTAGCAATCAGCCCCAGCATTTT. Protein product: CASIPTSGQLSNQPQHF.

This rearrangement joins TRBV12-3 or TRBV12-4 to TRBJ1-6; 9 nucleotides agree with TRBD1. Losses at the gene ends were 6 bases for V and 4 bases for J; bases not matched to a gene: 4. This CDR3 has 15 residues. The CDR3 protein is CASRKGQGYNSPLHF. CDR3 sequence (DNA): TGTGCCAGCAGAAAAGGACAGGGGTATAATTCACCCCTCCACTTT.

This clonotype came up a few times. The junction shows a germline mismatch at one end, possibly a read error. The chain uses TRBV7-3 and TRBJ1-5; 8 nucleotides align to TRBD1. The CDR3 contains 13 residues. CDR1 is SGHTA and CDR2 is FQGTGA in the germline V gene. CDR3 bases: TGTACCAGCAGTCAGGGGGCCAATCAGCCCCAGCATTTT. This sequence encodes CTSSQGANQPQHF.

This chain uses TRBV19 with TRBJ1-5; TRBD1 aligns across 7 bases. This CDR3 has 16 amino acids. Per germline, CDR1 LNHDA and CDR2 SQIVND (reference sequence). V trimming: 6 bases; J trimming: 2 bases; junction bases outside the gene matches: 10. CDR3 DNA sequence: TGTGCCAGTAGCCAAAACAGGGGAAGAGGCAATCAGCCCCAGCATTTT. Translation: CASSQNRGRGNQPQHF. Based on the CDR3 plus reference TRBV19 and TRBJ1-5, the full variable domain is DGGITQSPKYLFRKEGQNVTLSCEQNLNHDAMYWYRQDPGQGLRLIYYSQIVNDFQKGDIAEGYSVSREKKESFPLTVTSAQKNPTAFYLCASSQNRGRGNQPQHFGDGTRLSIL.

In this sample, this clonotype turned up many times. The chain carries TRBV28 and TRBJ2-3; possibly TRBD1 or TRBD2 for D (5 bases each). Trimming removed 5 bases from V and 5 bases from J, with 23 bases in between. CDR1 is MDHEN and CDR2 is SYDVKM in the germline V gene. The CDR3 sequence is 17 residues long. CDR3 residues: CASSPSAGTTGGDTQYF. In nucleotides, the CDR3 is TGTGCCAGCAGTCCCTCCGCCGGGACCACTGGCGGAGATACGCAGTATTTT. Looking up the rest from reference TRBV28 and TRBJ2-3 gives the full variable domain: DVKVTQSSRYLVKRTGEKVFLECVQDMDHENMFWYRQDPGLGLRLIYFSYDVKMKEKGDIPEGYSVSREKKERFSLILESASTNQTSMYLCASSPSAGTTGGDTQYFGPGTRLTVL.

This rearrangement joins TRBV7-8 to TRBJ2-5; D is unresolved. The length of the CDR3 is 13 residues. V lost 3 bases and J 5 bases, leaving 10 bases between the germline ends. Germline CDR1 is SGHVS and CDR2 is FQNEAQ. CDR3 sequence: CASSFTRRETQYF. The CDR3 region has the DNA TGTGCCAGCAGCTTTACAAGGCGGGAGACCCAGTACTTC.

The gene calls are TRBV28 and TRBJ1-1; D is ambiguous. The CDR3 runs to 16 residues. Trimming shortened V by 4 bases and J by 1 base, and 16 bases separated the two germline ends. Germline CDR1 reads MDHEN; CDR2 reads SYDVKM. In DNA, the CDR3 is TGTGCCAGCAGTTCGGGTTCGGGTGCGCAGAACACTGAAGCTTTCTTT. Amino acids: CASSSGSGAQNTEAFF.

This clonotype turned up a few times. The V gene is TRBV6-1, the J gene TRBJ1-2; D is unclear. Germline values: CDR1 MNHNS, CDR2 SASEGT. Trimming shortened V by 6 bases and J by 8 bases, and 16 bases separated the two germline ends. This CDR3 is built from 13 residues. The CDR3 nucleotides are TGTGCCAGCAGAGCCCCGGCGGGGAAGGGCTACACCTTC. This codes for CASRAPAGKGYTF.

The chain joins TRBV29-1 to TRBJ1-1; the D is unclear. CDR1 SQVTM and CDR2 ANQGSEA come from the germline V gene. Trimming cost V 8 bases and J 2 bases, with 12 bases left between them. This CDR3 is built from 12 residues. The CDR3 DNA sequence: TGCAGCTCTGTGGGAAGAAACACTGAAGCTTTCTTT. Translation gives CSSVGRNTEAFF.

This clonotype was found many times. This chain links TRBV30 with TRBJ2-1; D call uncertain. This CDR3 is 12 amino acids long. The germline V gene has CDR1 GTSNPN and CDR2 SVGIG (reference sequence). The ends were cut back, 2 bases at V and 7 bases at J, with 9 bases in the middle. CDR3 DNA sequence: TGTGCCTGGAGTCAGCCGAGAAATGAGCAGTTCTTC. Protein sequence: CAWSQPRNEQFF.

This clonotype was counted ten times or more. This rearrangement joins TRBV6-5 to TRBJ2-5, with D unclear. In germline, CDR1 is MNHEY, CDR2 SVGAGI. The ends were cut back, 2 bases at V and 2 bases at J, with 9 bases in the middle. The CDR3 totals 14 residues. The CDR3 region is CASSYADTQETQYF. In DNA, the CDR3 is TGTGCCAGCAGTTACGCCGACACACAAGAGACCCAGTACTTC.

The genes are TRBV7-8 and TRBJ2-3, with a tentative D call TRBD1 (6 bases). The CDR3 contains 16 residues. V shed 1 base and J shed 2 bases, with 13 bases lying between them. Per the germline V gene, CDR1 is SGHVS and CDR2 is FQNEAQ. The CDR3 region is CASSLGRTDTTDTQYF. The CDR3 DNA is TGTGCCAGCAGCTTAGGGAGGACAGATACCACAGATACGCAGTATTTT.

This clonotype was counted many times. This sequence joins TRBV5-1 and TRBJ2-1; possibly TRBD1 or TRBD2 for D (5 bases each). The CDR3 is 14 amino acids. Germline CDR1 is SGHRS and CDR2 is YFSETQ. V lost 4 bases and J 9 bases, leaving 17 bases between the germline ends. CDR3 DNA sequence: TGCGCCAGCAGCCCTCAAAGCGAGGGGAGTGAGCAGTTCTTC. It is translated as CASSPQSEGSEQFF.

The chain recombines TRBV7-2 with TRBJ1-6, with D perhaps matching TRBD1 (5 bases). Germline CDR1 and CDR2: SGHTA and FQGNSA. The CDR3 runs to 15 residues. The germline V and J ends were trimmed by 3 bases and 2 bases, with 8 bases remaining between them. Here the CDR3 DNA reads TGTGCCAGCAGCTTGGACACGACCTATAATTCACCCCTCCACTTT. Amino acid sequence: CASSLDTTYNSPLHF.

This clonotype was detected only a few times. The chain couples TRBV6-1 to TRBJ1-2, with 10 nucleotides matching TRBD1. Germline V CDR1 and CDR2: MNHNS, SASEGT. Germline trimming cut 4 bases from V and 2 bases from J; bases unmatched to any gene: 4. This CDR3 is 15 amino acids long. The DNA of the CDR3 is TGTGCCAGCAGTGTCCGGACAGGGGGGAACTATGGCTACACCTTC. Translated, it gives CASSVRTGGNYGYTF.

This clonotype was found many times. The rearrangement uses TRBV30 and TRBJ1-1; D remains unclear. Trimming cost V 3 bases and J 4 bases, with 18 bases left between them. The germline V gene encodes CDR1 GTSNPN and CDR2 SVGIG (reference sequence). The CDR3 length is 15 residues. CDR3 amino acids: CAWRVQHAPGTEAFF. CDR3 DNA: TGTGCCTGGAGGGTCCAACACGCCCCCGGCACTGAAGCTTTCTTT.

CDR3 sequence reads: CASSEGLAGVRKLGGELFF. In DNA form, the CDR3 reads TGTGCCAGCAGTGAAGGACTAGCGGGAGTAAGGAAACTCGGCGGGGAGCTGTTTTTT. V and J are TRBV6-1 and TRBJ2-2, with 12 bases matching TRBD2. The CDR3 is 19 residues long. Germline CDR1 MNHNS, CDR2 SASEGT. The trim removed 1 base at V and 7 bases at J, leaving 13 bases unmatched.

This clonotype was picked up many times. The gene calls are TRBV24-1 and TRBJ2-5, with 9 bases matching TRBD1. V lost 0 bases and J lost 5; bases outside the gene matches: 6. The CDR3 runs 16 residues. Germline V gene lookup returns CDR1 KGHDR and CDR2 SFDVKD. The CDR3 region has the DNA TGTGCCACCAGTGATTTGAGGACAGGGGCGGCGGAGACCCAGTACTTC. Translated: CATSDLRTGAAETQYF.